This TCR beta chain appears in the sequencing data of a study of identical twins. Study-level points and caveats: One should note that invariant MAIT and iNKT cells could partly confound zero-insertion analyses.

A universal primer site was incorporated via template switching, and the cDNA contained unique molecular identifiers. Each CDR3 protein gets one entry after TCRdb re-called the 5' RACE reads with MiXCR. The table shows hundreds of thousands of distinct CDR3 sequences, with approximately 20% occurring only once. The CDR3 runs to 17 residues. Germline lookup yields CDR1 SGHTS and CDR2 YDEGEE. V lost 0 bases and J 0 bases, leaving 14 bases between the germline ends. Healthy Caucasians alone served as donors. For this clonotype: The antigen remains undetermined.

These data are also associated with another study on yellow fever vaccine responses in identical twins.

The chain employs TRBV5-8 and TRBJ2-3, with D unclear. The sample consisted of CD4+ T cells sorted from blood. This sequence originates from a woman aged 18-29 years in good health. The CDR3 protein is CASSLGLGITSTDTQYF. The DNA of the CDR3 is TGTGCCAGCAGCTTGGGATTGGGGATTACTAGCACAGATACGCAGTATTTT. The full variable domain, with the rest looked up from reference TRBV5-8 and TRBJ2-3, is EAGVTQSPTHLIKTRGQQATLRCSPISGHTSVYWYQQALGLGLQFLLWYDEGEERNRGNFPPRFSGRQFPNYSSELNVNALELEDSALYLCASSLGLGITSTDTQYFGPGTRLTVL.